The rows below give T cell receptor beta chains drawn from one sample of a study of post-analysis software for immune sequencing data. TCRdb itself ran the PCR reads through MiXCR, one entry per CDR3 protein. The sample contains hundreds of thousands of distinct CDR3 sequences, about 50% of which appear only once. The sample consisted of blood. The receptor set was obtained from a girl between 10 and 17 years old with multiple sclerosis. Both conserved end residues are part of each CDR3. D genes are given only for firm matches. For some rows the clone size is stated as once, few or many, or as a class when expanded; others skip it.

14 | NA | TRBJ2-7 | TRBV10-3 | NA | TGTGCCATCAGCCCGGGACGCGGCCACTACGAGCAGTACTTC | CAISPGRGHYEQYF
17 | NA | TRBJ2-3 | TRBV24-1 | TRBD1 | TGTGCCACCAGTGACCCAACCGGGACAGGGAATCGGGATACGCAGTATTTT | CATSDPTGTGNRDTQYF
14 | NA | TRBJ1-4 | TRBV6-1 | NA | TGTGCCAGCAGTGAAAGTCAGGCCAATGAAAAACTGTTTTTT | CASSESQANEKLFF
15 | NA | TRBJ2-7 | TRBV10-2 | TRBD2 | TGCGCCAGCAGTGAGAGGGCTAGCGGTATTTACGAGCAGTACTTC | CASSERASGIYEQYF
13 | NA | TRBJ2-1 | TRBV20-1 | TRBD2 | TGCAGTGCTAGTTGGCTAGCGGAAAATGAGCAGTTCTTC | CSASWLAENEQFF
16 | few | TRBJ2-2 | TRBV5-1 | NA | TGCGCCAGCAGCTTGGGGCGGGCCACGAACACCGGGGAGCTGTTTTTT | CASSLGRATNTGELFF
16 | NA | TRBJ2-5 | TRBV7-3 | TRBD2 | TGTGCCAGCAGCTTTCTGGCGGGGGGGCGTTTGGAGACCCAGTACTTC | CASSFLAGGRLETQYF
16 | NA | TRBJ2-1 | TRBV5-1 | NA | TGCGCCAGCAGCTTACAAAGGCACAGCTCCTACAATGAGCAGTTCTTC | CASSLQRHSSYNEQFF
13 | once | TRBJ2-3 | TRBV7-3 | NA | TGTGCCAGCGGGGACCGTAGCACAGATACGCAGTATTTT | CASGDRSTDTQYF
14 | NA | TRBJ1-5 | TRBV4-1 | NA | TGCGCCAGCAGCGGAGGATTTAGCAATCAGCCCCAGCATTTT | CASSGGFSNQPQHF
14 | NA | TRBJ2-1 | TRBV12-3/TRBV12-4 | NA | TGTGCCAGCAGCTCCGGGATCTCCTACAATGAGCAGTTCTTC | CASSSGISYNEQFF
16 | NA | TRBJ1-4 | TRBV5-1 | TRBD1 | TGCGCCAGCAGCTGGAACATAGGGACAGGCAATGAAAAACTGTTTTTT | CASSWNIGTGNEKLFF
9 | NA | TRBJ2-3 | TRBV29-1 | NA | TGCAGCGTCGAAGCGCAACAGTATTTT | CSVEAQQYF
13 | NA | TRBJ2-7 | TRBV20-1 | TRBD1 | TGCAGTGCTTGGGACAGGGGGCTCCACGAGCAGTACTTC | CSAWDRGLHEQYF
12 | NA | TRBJ2-7 | TRBV2 | TRBD2 | TGTGCCAGCAGGGTGACTAGCGTCCCAAAGTACTTC | CASRVTSVPKYF
14 | few | TRBJ2-5 | TRBV20-1 | NA | TGCAGTGCTCCACAGGGGAGGTACCGGGAGACCCAGTACTTC | CSAPQGRYRETQYF